This T cell receptor (beta chain) was identified in a study of T cell responses to AZD1222 COVID-19 vaccine (dated by TCRdb to the early 2020s). A note on the overall study: A total of 240 or so trial participants underwent TCR sequencing, of whom nearly 210 had received two doses of AZD1222 and 26 had received two doses of the MenACWY control vaccine. Trial participants were enrolled by age into subgroups of 18-55, 56-69 and 70-plus years, and 148, 28 and 57 TCR-sequenced participants, respectively, were included in these subgroups. What the authors observed across the whole study: In the small 56-69-year group, the increase in depth fell short of significance, most likely because of low power. A significant rise in spike-specific TCR breadth and depth was observed after two AZD1222 doses relative to day 0 and relative to MenACWY recipients. Conclusions about previously exposed vaccinees were limited because only six or seven AZD1222 recipients were SARS-CoV-2 seropositive at baseline. CD4 TCRs associated with the vaccine covered the entire spike protein, and the dominant responses were in regions 160-218 and 743-854. Most participants were white British and females outnumbered males, and the authors suggested that clonal diversity may have been underestimated. Reportedly, close to half of the unique spike-specific TCRs recognized epitopes lying outside the regions that are mutated in the B.1.351 and B.1.1.7 variants. No day 14 peak-response samples were available, so repertoires were characterized only after the peak T cell response.

The CDR3 regions of human TCRbeta chains were analyzed by immunosequencing. The paper's processing steps were these. Repertoire TCRs were matched against a reference library of SARS-CoV-2-specific TCRs generated with the MIRA antigen-specificity platform. Breadth was defined as the fraction of unique TCRs that were SARS-CoV-2-associated. Depth was defined as the fraction of total T cells that were SARS-CoV-2-associated. Using the MIRA data, every spike-specific TCR was mapped to the spike region that the TCR reacted to and assigned to either a CD4 or a CD8 class. Log10-transformed breadth and depth values were compared by one-way ANOVA with Sidak's multiple comparisons tests. Drawn from immuneACCESS, this table holds only the in-frame rearrangements with V and J called that TCRdb kept. Clones are partly lost; checked studies trace under half to an unresolved V gene and leave the rest unexplained. Clone size and the V and J calls come from that table; the DNA yielded D and trimming. The sample profile shows some 170,000 clones; 94% of them were found once. The ten largest make up roughly 4.6% of the sample.

The CDR3, from cysteine to phenylalanine, totals 15 residues. The entry retains the CDR3 DNA only, 45 bases that are in frame from base 1. The germline V gene yields MNHEY for CDR1 and SVGAGI for CDR2. Trimming takes 9 bases from V and 4 bases from J, and the germline ends sit 18 bases apart. Per the publication, the time point label means: about 28 days (+/-7) after the second vaccine dose. AZD1222 recipients with second doses at about 4 weeks or about 12 weeks were pooled, because spike-specific TCR depth and breadth did not differ between schedules. Samples from vaccinated people were obtained from the UK trials COV001 and COV002, which included a single-blind randomized controlled phase 2/3 trial of AZD1222 (ChAdOx1 nCoV-19) in healthy adults. Trial participant PBMC samples were collected at day 0 and day 28 after the second dose for TCRbeta chain sequencing. Remarks on this clone: What this receptor recognizes is not known. Base qualities are not recorded, but no much larger clone differs from it by a single base.

This receptor was taken from an adult who received the AZD1222 COVID-19 vaccine. The sequencing here drew on peripheral blood, taken 28 days after the second AZD1222 dose. The rearranged chain carries TRBV6-5 and TRBJ2-2; TRBD2 might be the D gene, on 6 matching bases. The nucleotide sequence reads TGTGCCAGTACCTACCTAGCGAGTGCCACCGGGGAGCTGTTTTTT. It translates as CASTYLASATGELFF.